Listed here are 19 T cell receptor beta chains from one sample, sequenced in a study of cytomegalovirus exposure and HLA in healthy donors (dated by TCRdb to about 2017). Library creation used the immunoSEQ multiplex PCR assay. For the multiplex PCR, a mixture combining 60 forward primers for TCR Vbeta segments and 13 reverse primers for TCR Jbeta segments was used. TCRdb holds this immuneACCESS table with in-frame rearrangements only. Some clones are missing; in checked studies, unresolved V genes explain under half, and the rest has no known cause. For this sample there are roughly 160,000 clones; nearly 80% appear just once. More than 13% of the sample rests with the top ten. The sample comprised PBMCs. The receptor source for this set is a man over 45 in good health and CMV-seropositive.

This chain connects TRBV9 to TRBJ2-2, with D perhaps matching TRBD1 (5 bases). The CDR3 sequence is 15 residues long. V gave up 1 base and J gave up 1 base, with 8 bases separating them. Per the germline V gene, CDR1 is SGDLS and CDR2 is YYNGEE. The CDR3 sequence is CASSVIGQNTGELFF. In nucleotides, the CDR3 is TGTGCCAGCAGCGTAATTGGACAGAACACCGGGGAGCTGTTTTTT.

V and J are TRBV6-5 and TRBJ2-1; tentative D call: TRBD1 (6 bases). The CDR3 is made up of 14 amino acids. Germline values: CDR1 MNHEY, CDR2 SVGAGI. V gave up 6 bases and J gave up 9 bases, with 18 bases separating them. In DNA, the CDR3 is TGTGCCAGCAGACTCACCGCAGGGGTTCTTGAGCAGTTCTTC. Amino acids: CASRLTAGVLEQFF.

The chain links TRBV27 to TRBJ2-7; TRBD1 matches 7 bases. This CDR3 is 13 amino acids long. V shed 9 bases, J shed 2 bases, and the junction held 7 bases outside the gene matches. Germline-derived CDR1 and CDR2 are MNHEY and SMNVEV (reference sequence). The CDR3 here is CASRSGGTYEQYF. CDR3 coding DNA: TGTGCCAGTCGTTCAGGGGGAACCTACGAGCAGTACTTC.

The chain carries TRBV29-1 and TRBJ1-2; TRBD1 matches at 9 bases. This CDR3 has 14 amino acids. The germline CDR1 and CDR2 sequences are SQVTM and ANQGSEA. V dropped 0 bases and J dropped 4; count of bases not matched to a gene: 3. The CDR3 reads CSVEEPDRGYGYTF. The CDR3 DNA is TGCAGCGTTGAAGAACCGGACAGGGGCTATGGCTACACCTTC.

V and J are TRBV27 and TRBJ1-1; 10 bases match TRBD1. Germline assignment: CDR1 MNHEY and CDR2 SMNVEV (reference sequence). The V and J ends lost 3 bases and 4 bases, in that order; junction bases with no gene match: 14. The CDR3 has 18 amino acids. The CDR3 coding sequence is TGTGCCAGCAGTTTGATAGGGGACAGGGGCAAGTTCGGCACTGAAGCTTTCTTT. As protein: CASSLIGDRGKFGTEAFF.

J is TRBJ2-7 and V is TRBV2, with TRBD1 matching over 9 bases. CDR3 size: 12 residues. Germline CDR1 SNHLY, CDR2 FYNNEI. CDR3 region: CASSRDRAGGDV. In DNA, the CDR3 is TGTGCCAGCAGTCGGGACAGGGCAGGTGGGGACGTC.

This chain links TRBV19 with TRBJ1-2, with D maybe TRBD1 (5 bases). The V gene's germline CDR1 is LNHDA and CDR2 SQIVND (reference sequence). V dropped 8 bases and J dropped 5 bases, with 21 bases sitting between them. The CDR3 spans 15 residues. The CDR3 region is CASSIQGRVDYGYTF. The CDR3 region has the DNA TGTGCCAGTTCCATCCAGGGCAGGGTCGATTATGGCTACACCTTC.

The rearrangement joins TRBV29-1 to TRBJ2-3; D is undetermined. V was cut by 2 bases and J by 6 bases, with 9 bases left in between. The CDR3 is made up of 12 amino acids. Germline CDR1 and CDR2: SQVTM and ANQGSEA. The CDR3 is CSVELVADTQYF. The CDR3 nucleotides read TGCAGCGTTGAACTCGTTGCGGATACGCAGTATTTT.

CDR3 amino acids: CASSPGQAPGRGYTF. For the CDR3, the DNA is TGTGCCAGCAGCCCAGGACAGGCCCCTGGAAGGGGCTACACCTTC. The V and J genes are TRBV7-9 and TRBJ1-2; 7 bases align to TRBD1. Germline values: CDR1 SEHNR, CDR2 FQNEAQ (reference sequence). The CDR3 is 15 amino acids. The V gene end was trimmed by 5 bases and the J gene end by 8 bases; junction bases not matched to a gene: 14.

Points on this clone: At one end the junction does not follow the germline gene, possibly because of a read error. J is TRBJ2-7 and V is TRBV5-4; 8 bases line up with TRBD2. The germline V gene has CDR1 SGHNT and CDR2 YYREEE (reference sequence). CDR3 length equals 12 residues. The DNA of the CDR3 is TGTGCCAGCAGCTTGGCGGGGGGGCCGCCAGACTTC. Its translation is CASSLAGGPPDF. The whole variable domain, filled in from reference TRBV5-4 and TRBJ2-7, reads ETGVTQSPTHLIKTRGQQVTLRCSSQSGHNTVSWYQQALGQGPQFIFQYYREEENGRGNFPPRFSGLQFPNYSSELNVNALELDDSALYLCASSLAGGPPDFGPGTRLTVT.

The chain employs TRBV27 and TRBJ2-5, with 10 bases aligning to TRBD1. The CDR3 runs to 16 residues. With V trimmed by 3 bases and J by 6 bases, 10 bases remained unmatched. CDR1 and CDR2 (germline): MNHEY, SMNVEV (reference sequence). CDR3 DNA: TGTGCCAGCAGTTTTAGCCCGACAGGGGGCGCCCAGACCCAGTACTTC. It is translated as CASSFSPTGGAQTQYF.

This clone has a handful of counts. This rearrangement joins TRBV4-3 to TRBJ1-1, with TRBD1 matching over 8 bases. This CDR3 comprises 15 residues. J gave up 3 bases and V 0 bases, and 3 bases lay outside the gene matches. Germline V gene sequence: CDR1 LGHNA, CDR2 YSLEER. CDR3 region: CASSQDDRGHTEAFF. The CDR3 DNA sequence: TGCGCCAGCAGCCAAGATGACAGGGGACACACTGAAGCTTTCTTT.

The CDR3 nucleotides are TGTGCCAGCCGACACCTTGGGGGGACCGGGGAGCTGTTTTTT. As protein: CASRHLGGTGELFF. The J gene is TRBJ2-2, the V gene TRBV27; D is perhaps TRBD2 (6 bases). Germline lookup yields CDR1 MNHEY and CDR2 SMNVEV (reference sequence). The V end lost 8 bases, the J end lost 5 bases, and 15 bases lay between the germline ends. There are 14 residues in the CDR3.

The V call is TRBV19, the J call TRBJ2-7; 10 bases agree with TRBD1. V was pared by 4 bases and J by 2 bases, with 5 bases of the junction left unmatched. This CDR3 is 15 amino acids long. Germline CDR1 reads LNHDA; CDR2 reads SQIVND (reference sequence). The CDR3 DNA sequence: TGTGCCAGTAGTACCCTCGGGACAGGGGCCTACGAGCAGTACTTC. Amino acids: CASSTLGTGAYEQYF.

The chain has TRBV7-9 and TRBJ2-7; 8 bases are a match to TRBD1. With V trimmed by 6 bases and J by 5 bases, 9 bases remained unmatched. Germline V gene lookup returns CDR1 SEHNR and CDR2 FQNEAQ (reference sequence). The CDR3 length is 14 residues. This chain's CDR3 is CASSFRDRSDEQYF. CDR3 nucleotide sequence: TGTGCCAGCAGTTTCCGGGACAGGTCCGACGAGCAGTACTTC. Full variable domain (rest looked up from reference TRBV7-9 and TRBJ2-7): DTGVSQNPRHKITKRGQNVTFRCDPISEHNRLYWYRQTLGQGPEFLTYFQNEAQLEKSRLLSDRFSAERPKGSFSTLEIQRTEQGDSAMYLCASSFRDRSDEQYFGPGTRLTVT.

CDR3 loop: CASSHTTPRQGDEQYF. Written as DNA, the CDR3 is TGTGCCAGCAGCCATACCACCCCGAGACAGGGCGACGAGCAGTACTTC. The V gene is TRBV4-2, the J gene TRBJ2-7; 7 bases agree with TRBD1. V shed 3 bases and J 5 bases; nucleotides not matched to a gene: 13. This CDR3 region has 16 residues. Germline CDR1 LGHNA, CDR2 YNFKEQ.

This chain uses TRBV6-5 with TRBJ1-6; no reliable D call. Germline CDR1 reads MNHEY; CDR2 reads SVGAGI. CDR3 length: 14 amino acids. Trimming took off 0 bases at V and 9 bases at J, with 9 bases between the two ends. CDR3 DNA: TGTGCCAGCAGTTACTCGAGTACGGGTTCACCCCTCCACTTT. Amino acids: CASSYSSTGSPLHF.

The CDR3: CASSQDPPDRGIIYEQYF. The CDR3 DNA reads as TGCGCCAGCAGCCAAGATCCTCCGGACAGGGGGATAATTTACGAGCAGTACTTC. This chain links TRBV4-1 with TRBJ2-7; 10 bases map to TRBD1. This CDR3 has 18 residues. The V and J ends lost 0 bases and 4 bases, in that order; junction bases with no gene match: 12. The germline CDR1 and CDR2 sequences are MGHRA and YSYEKL.

This clone appeared a single time. The chain recombines TRBV29-1 with TRBJ2-5, with 8 bases fitting TRBD2. Per germline, CDR1 SQVTM and CDR2 ANQGSEA. CDR3 length equals 11 residues. After removal of 7 bases from V and 3 bases from J, the junction contained 1 base not matched to a gene. CDR3 nucleotide sequence: TGCAGCGCCGGGGGGGAAGAGACCCAGTACTTC. It translates to CSAGGEETQYF. Full variable domain (remainder filled in from reference TRBV29-1 and TRBJ2-5): SAVISQKPSRDICQRGTSLTIQCQVDSQVTMMFWYRQQPGQSLTLIATANQGSEATYESGFVIDKFPISRPNLTFSTLTVSNMSPEDSSIYLCSAGGEETQYFGPGTRLLVL.